The 5 T cell receptor beta chains below were found in one sample sequenced in a study of OX40 agonist ivuxolimab in advanced cancers. Library prep was done by the immunoSEQ multiplex PCR assay. TCRdb obtained this table from immuneACCESS and retained in-frame rearrangements with V and J assigned. These tables miss some clones; where compared with another copy, unresolved V genes account for less than half of the shortfall, and the remainder is unexplained. Present in this sample are 20,000 or so clones, approximately 86% of which were seen just once. The top ten constitute around 20% of the sample. Sample: CD4+ or CD8+ T cells sorted from blood, taken in a trial of the OX40 agonist ivuxolimab. The receptor set was obtained from an adult with an advanced solid tumor such as melanoma, head and neck, liver or kidney cancer.

The chain links TRBV7-9 to TRBJ1-1; D is undetermined. In germline, CDR1 is SEHNR, CDR2 FQNEAQ (reference sequence). CDR3 length equals 15 residues. Between the trimmed V and J ends, which lost 6 bases and 5 bases, there was a span of 19 bases. CDR3 sequence (DNA): TGTGCCAGCAGTGGCCTCCGGGCCATAGGGACTGAAGCTTTCTTT. This encodes CASSGLRAIGTEAFF.

The gene calls are TRBV6-4 and TRBJ2-7; tentatively, D is TRBD2 (6 bases). This CDR3 is built from 14 residues. In germline, CDR1 is MRHNA, CDR2 SNTAGT. V lost 8 bases and J 2 bases, leaving 16 bases between the germline ends. This CDR3 is CASSSGAPAYEQYF. The CDR3 DNA reads TGTGCCAGCTCCTCGGGAGCCCCTGCCTACGAGCAGTACTTC.

This clone was detected once. The genes are TRBV5-1 and TRBJ2-3; no firm D call. Germline assignment: CDR1 SGHRS and CDR2 YFSETQ. The CDR3 contains 15 residues. Trimming stripped 0 bases from V and 6 bases from J, with 14 bases between. The CDR3 DNA sequence: TGCGCCAGCAGCTTGGTAATGGGCGGCGAGGATACGCAGTATTTT. Translation gives CASSLVMGGEDTQYF.

Remarks on this clone: Different DNA sequences within this sample yield the same CDR3. CDR3 DNA sequence: TGCGCCAGCAGCTTCGCGCAGGGAGGCTCCTACGAGCAGTACTTC. Residues: CASSFAQGGSYEQYF. V usage is TRBV5-1 and J usage is TRBJ2-7; tentative D call: TRBD2 (6 bases). The CDR3 is 15 residues long. Trimming took 2 bases from V and 0 from J, leaving 12 bases between them. Germline CDR1 is SGHRS and CDR2 is YFSETQ.

The rearrangement joins TRBV5-4 to TRBJ1-5; 8 bases fit TRBD1. CDR1 is SGHNT, CDR2 YYREEE, per germline (reference sequence). The length of the CDR3 is 14 residues. Trimming took 4 bases from V and 7 from J; bases not matched to a gene: 7. Here the CDR3 reads CASSLDRAAQPQHF. In nucleotides, the CDR3 is TGTGCCAGCAGCCTGGACAGGGCGGCACAGCCCCAGCATTTT.